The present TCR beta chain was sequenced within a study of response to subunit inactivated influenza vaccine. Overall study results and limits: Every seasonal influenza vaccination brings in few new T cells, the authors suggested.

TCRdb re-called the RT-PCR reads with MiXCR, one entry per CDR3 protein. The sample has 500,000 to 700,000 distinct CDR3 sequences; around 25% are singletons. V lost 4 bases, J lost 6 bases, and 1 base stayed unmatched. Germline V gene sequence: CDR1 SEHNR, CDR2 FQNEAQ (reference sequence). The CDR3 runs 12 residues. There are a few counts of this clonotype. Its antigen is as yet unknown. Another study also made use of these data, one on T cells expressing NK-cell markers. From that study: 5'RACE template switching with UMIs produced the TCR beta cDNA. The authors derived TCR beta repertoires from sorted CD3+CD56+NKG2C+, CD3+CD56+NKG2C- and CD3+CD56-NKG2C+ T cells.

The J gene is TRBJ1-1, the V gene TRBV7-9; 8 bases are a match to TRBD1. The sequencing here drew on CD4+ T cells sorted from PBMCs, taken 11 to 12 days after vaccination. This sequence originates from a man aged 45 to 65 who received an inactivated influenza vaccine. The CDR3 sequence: CASSSTGAEAFF. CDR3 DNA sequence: TGTGCCAGCAGCTCGACAGGGGCTGAAGCTTTCTTT.